This TCR beta chain was retrieved from a study of T cells in Graves' hyperthyroidism and ophthalmopathy. Amplification targeted TCR beta CDR3 regions from RNA transcripts. The primer set for the first-round RT-PCR of the TCR CDR3 was HTBI. TCRdb passed the multiplex PCR reads through MiXCR, listing each CDR3 protein once. This sample has roughly 290,000 distinct CDR3 sequences; around 15% occur once, and the top ten carry roughly 7.9%. About 10 ml fresh peripheral blood yielded the PBMCs. CDR3 length equals 13 residues. Trimming left V 2 bases short and J 3 bases short, with 8 bases between. Germline CDR1 is MNHEY and CDR2 is SMNVEV (reference sequence). This clonotype occurred many times.

Sample: blood. This chain joins TRBV27 and TRBJ2-7, with D perhaps matching TRBD1 (6 bases). The clonotype was recovered from a woman aged 40 to 50 with Graves' hyperthyroidism. The CDR3 spells CASSLRDNYEQYF. Here the CDR3 DNA reads TGTGCCAGCAGTTTAAGGGACAACTACGAGCAGTACTTC.